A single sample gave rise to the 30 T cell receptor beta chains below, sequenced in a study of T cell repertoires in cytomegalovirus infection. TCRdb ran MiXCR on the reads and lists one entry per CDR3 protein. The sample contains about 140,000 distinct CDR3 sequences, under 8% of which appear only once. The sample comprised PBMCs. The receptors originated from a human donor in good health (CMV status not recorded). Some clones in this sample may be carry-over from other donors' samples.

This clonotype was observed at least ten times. CDR3 nucleotides: TGTGCCATCAGTGCTAGGTCCGGGGGCAATGAAAAACTGTTTTTT. Translating it yields CAISARSGGNEKLFF. The chain employs TRBV10-3 and TRBJ1-4, with D maybe TRBD1 (6 bases). The CDR3 has 15 amino acids. Trimming left V 4 bases short and J 5 bases short, with 14 bases between. From germline, CDR1 is ENHRY and CDR2 SYGVKD.

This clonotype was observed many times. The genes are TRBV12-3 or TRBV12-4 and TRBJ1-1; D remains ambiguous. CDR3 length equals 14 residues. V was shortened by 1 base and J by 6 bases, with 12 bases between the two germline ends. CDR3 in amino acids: CASSLERIGPEAFF. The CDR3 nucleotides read TGTGCCAGCAGTTTAGAAAGGATTGGACCTGAAGCTTTCTTT.

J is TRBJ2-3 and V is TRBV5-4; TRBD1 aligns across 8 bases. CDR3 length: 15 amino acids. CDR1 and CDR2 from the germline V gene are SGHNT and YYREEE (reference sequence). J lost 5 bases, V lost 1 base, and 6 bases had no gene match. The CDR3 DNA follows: TGTGCCAGCAGCTTGAGGGACAGGTGGAGAGATACGCAGTATTTT. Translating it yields CASSLRDRWRDTQYF.

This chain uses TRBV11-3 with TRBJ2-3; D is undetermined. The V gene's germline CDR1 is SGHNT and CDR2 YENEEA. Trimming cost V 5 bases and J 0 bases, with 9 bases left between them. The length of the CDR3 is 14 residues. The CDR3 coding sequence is TGTGCCAGCAGCCAAACAGCCAGCACAGATACGCAGTATTTT. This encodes CASSQTASTDTQYF.

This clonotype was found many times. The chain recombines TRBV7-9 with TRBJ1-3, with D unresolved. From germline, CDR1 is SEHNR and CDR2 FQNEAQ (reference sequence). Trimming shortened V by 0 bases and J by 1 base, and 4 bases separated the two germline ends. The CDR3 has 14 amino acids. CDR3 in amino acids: CASSLAGSGNTIYF. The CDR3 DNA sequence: TGTGCCAGCAGCTTAGCAGGGTCTGGAAACACCATATATTTT.

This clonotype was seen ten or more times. In DNA form, the CDR3 reads TGTGCCAGCAGCTTGGGCCTGCCGGGGCTCTATGGCTACACCTTC. Protein product: CASSLGLPGLYGYTF. The rearrangement links TRBV5-5 to TRBJ1-2; D is possibly TRBD1 (5 bases). V was trimmed by 0 bases and J by 4 bases, leaving 13 bases between them. The germline V gene has CDR1 SGHKS and CDR2 YYEKEE (reference sequence). The CDR3 consists of 15 residues. Variable domain in full (rest from reference TRBV5-5 and TRBJ1-2): DAGVTQSPTHLIKTRGQQVTLRCSPISGHKSVSWYQQVLGQGPQFIFQYYEKEERGRGNFPDRFSARQFPNYSSELNVNALLLGDSALYLCASSLGLPGLYGYTFGSGTRLTVV.

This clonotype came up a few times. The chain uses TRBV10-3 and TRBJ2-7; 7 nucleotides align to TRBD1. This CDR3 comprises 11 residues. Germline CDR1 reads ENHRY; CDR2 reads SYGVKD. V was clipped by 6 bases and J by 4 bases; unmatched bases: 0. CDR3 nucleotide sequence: TGTGCCATCAGGGACAGGTACGAGCAGTACTTC. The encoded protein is CAIRDRYEQYF.

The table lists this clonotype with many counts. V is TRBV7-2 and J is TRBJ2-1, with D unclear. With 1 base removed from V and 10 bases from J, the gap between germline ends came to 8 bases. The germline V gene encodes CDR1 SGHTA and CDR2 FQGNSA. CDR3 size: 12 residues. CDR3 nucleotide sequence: TGTGCCAGCAGCTTAGTATCCTGGGAGCAGTTCTTC. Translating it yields CASSLVSWEQFF.

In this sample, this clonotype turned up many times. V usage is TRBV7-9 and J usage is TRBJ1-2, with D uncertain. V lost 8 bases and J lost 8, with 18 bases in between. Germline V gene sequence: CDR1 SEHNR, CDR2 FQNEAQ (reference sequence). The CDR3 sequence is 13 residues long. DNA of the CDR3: TGTGCCAGCGGGAGAGGCGAACAAGGGGGCTACACCTTC. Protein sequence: CASGRGEQGGYTF.

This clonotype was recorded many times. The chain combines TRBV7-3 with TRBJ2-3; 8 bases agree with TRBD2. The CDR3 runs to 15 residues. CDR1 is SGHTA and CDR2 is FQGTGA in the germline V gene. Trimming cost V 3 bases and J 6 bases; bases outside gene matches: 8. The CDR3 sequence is CASSFMASGHDTQYF. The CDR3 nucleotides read TGTGCCAGCAGCTTTATGGCTAGCGGGCATGATACGCAGTATTTT.

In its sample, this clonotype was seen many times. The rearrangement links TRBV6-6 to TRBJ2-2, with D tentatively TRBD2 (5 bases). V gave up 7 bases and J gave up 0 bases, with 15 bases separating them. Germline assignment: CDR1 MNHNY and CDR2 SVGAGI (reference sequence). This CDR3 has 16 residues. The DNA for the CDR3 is TGTGCCAGCACCCCAGGAGAGGGATCGAACACCGGGGAGCTGTTTTTT. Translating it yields CASTPGEGSNTGELFF.

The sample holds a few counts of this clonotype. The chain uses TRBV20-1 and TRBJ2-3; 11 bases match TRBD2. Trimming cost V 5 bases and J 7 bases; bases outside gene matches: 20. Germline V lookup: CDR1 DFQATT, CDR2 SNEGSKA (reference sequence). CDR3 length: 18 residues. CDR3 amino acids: CSAAGVAGGRGPQNTQYF. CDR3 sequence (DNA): TGCAGTGCTGCCGGGGTAGCGGGGGGGCGAGGGCCGCAAAATACGCAGTATTTT.

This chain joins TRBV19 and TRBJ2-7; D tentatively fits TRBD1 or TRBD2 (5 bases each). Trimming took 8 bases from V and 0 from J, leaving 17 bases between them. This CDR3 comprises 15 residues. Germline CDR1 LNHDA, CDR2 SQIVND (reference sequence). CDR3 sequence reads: CASAGPGPSSYEQYF. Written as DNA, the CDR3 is TGTGCCAGTGCTGGCCCGGGACCTTCCTCCTACGAGCAGTACTTC. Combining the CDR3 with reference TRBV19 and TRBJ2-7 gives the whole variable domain DGGITQSPKYLFRKEGQNVTLSCEQNLNHDAMYWYRQDPGQGLRLIYYSQIVNDFQKGDIAEGYSVSREKKESFPLTVTSAQKNPTAFYLCASAGPGPSSYEQYFGPGTRLTVT.

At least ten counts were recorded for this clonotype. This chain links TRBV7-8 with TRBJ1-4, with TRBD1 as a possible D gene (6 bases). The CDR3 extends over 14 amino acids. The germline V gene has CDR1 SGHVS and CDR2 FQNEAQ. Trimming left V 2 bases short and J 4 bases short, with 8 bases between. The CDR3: CASSLQGFNEKLFF. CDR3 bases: TGTGCCAGCAGCTTACAGGGGTTTAATGAAAAACTGTTTTTT.

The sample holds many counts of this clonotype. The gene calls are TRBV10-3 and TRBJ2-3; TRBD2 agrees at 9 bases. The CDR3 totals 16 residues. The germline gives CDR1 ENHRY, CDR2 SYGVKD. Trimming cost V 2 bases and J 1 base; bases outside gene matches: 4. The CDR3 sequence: CAISEVLAGGTDTQYF. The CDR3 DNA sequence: TGTGCCATCAGTGAGGTATTAGCGGGGGGCACAGATACGCAGTATTTT.

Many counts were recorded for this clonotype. The chain's CDR3 is CASGQDQGYTF. CDR3 nucleotide sequence: TGTGCCAGCGGGCAGGATCAGGGCTACACCTTC. The chain recombines TRBV6-5 with TRBJ1-2; the D is unclear. Germline V gives CDR1 MNHEY, CDR2 SVGAGI. The CDR3 contains 11 residues. Trimming took 8 bases from V and 8 from J, leaving 12 bases between them.

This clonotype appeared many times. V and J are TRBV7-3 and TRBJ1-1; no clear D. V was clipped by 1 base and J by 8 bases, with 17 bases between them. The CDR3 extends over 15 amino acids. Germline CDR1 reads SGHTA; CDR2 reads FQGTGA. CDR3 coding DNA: TGTGCCAGCAGCTTAATCCCCGGCAGGCAGGTGGAAGCTTTCTTT. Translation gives CASSLIPGRQVEAFF. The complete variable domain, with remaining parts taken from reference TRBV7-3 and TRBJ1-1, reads GAGVSQTPSNKVTEKGKYVELRCDPISGHTALYWYRQSLGQGPEFLIYFQGTGAADDSGLPNDRFFAVRPEGSVSTLKIQRTERGDSAVYLCASSLIPGRQVEAFFGQGTRLTVV.

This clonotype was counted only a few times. The chain's CDR3 is CASSFSATNEKLFF. CDR3 DNA sequence: TGCGCCAGCAGCTTTAGCGCTACTAATGAAAAACTGTTTTTT. The chain links TRBV5-1 to TRBJ1-4, with D unresolved. V lost 2 bases and J 2 bases, leaving 7 bases between the germline ends. CDR3 length: 14 amino acids. The germline V gene encodes CDR1 SGHRS and CDR2 YFSETQ.

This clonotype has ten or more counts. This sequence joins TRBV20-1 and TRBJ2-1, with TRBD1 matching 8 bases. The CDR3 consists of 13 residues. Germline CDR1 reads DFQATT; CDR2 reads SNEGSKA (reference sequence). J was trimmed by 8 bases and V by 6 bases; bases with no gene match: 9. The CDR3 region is CSATDRARDEQFF. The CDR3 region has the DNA TGCAGTGCCACGGACAGGGCCCGGGATGAGCAGTTCTTC.

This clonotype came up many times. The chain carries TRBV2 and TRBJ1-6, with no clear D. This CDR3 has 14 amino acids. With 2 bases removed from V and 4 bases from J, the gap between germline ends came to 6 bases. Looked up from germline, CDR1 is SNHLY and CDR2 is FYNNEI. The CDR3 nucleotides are TGTGCCAGCAGTGAATTGGGTTATAATTCACCCCTCCACTTT. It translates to CASSELGYNSPLHF.

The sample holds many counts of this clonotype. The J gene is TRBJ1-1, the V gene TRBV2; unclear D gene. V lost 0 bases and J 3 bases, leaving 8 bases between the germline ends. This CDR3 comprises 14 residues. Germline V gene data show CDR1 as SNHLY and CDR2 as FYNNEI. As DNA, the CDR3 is TGTGCCAGCAGTGAAGCGGGTGGGGACACTGAAGCTTTCTTT. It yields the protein CASSEAGGDTEAFF.

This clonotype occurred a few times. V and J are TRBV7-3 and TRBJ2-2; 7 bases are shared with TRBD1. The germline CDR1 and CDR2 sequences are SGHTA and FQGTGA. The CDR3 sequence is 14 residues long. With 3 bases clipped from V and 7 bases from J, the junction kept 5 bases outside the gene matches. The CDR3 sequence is CASSLTGTGGELFF. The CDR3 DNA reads TGTGCCAGCAGCTTGACAGGGACGGGCGGGGAGCTGTTTTTT.

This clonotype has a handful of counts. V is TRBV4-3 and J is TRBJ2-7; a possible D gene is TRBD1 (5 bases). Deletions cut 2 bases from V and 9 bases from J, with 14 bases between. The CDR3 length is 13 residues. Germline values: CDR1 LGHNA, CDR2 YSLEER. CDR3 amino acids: CASSQHTGSGQYF. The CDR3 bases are TGCGCCAGCAGCCAACATACAGGATCCGGGCAGTACTTC.

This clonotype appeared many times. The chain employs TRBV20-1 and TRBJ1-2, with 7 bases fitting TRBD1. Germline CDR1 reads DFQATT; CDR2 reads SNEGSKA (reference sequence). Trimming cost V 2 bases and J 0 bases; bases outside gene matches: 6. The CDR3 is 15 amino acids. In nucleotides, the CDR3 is TGCAGTGCTAGAAAGCCGGGACAGTCTAACTATGGCTACACCTTC. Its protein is CSARKPGQSNYGYTF.

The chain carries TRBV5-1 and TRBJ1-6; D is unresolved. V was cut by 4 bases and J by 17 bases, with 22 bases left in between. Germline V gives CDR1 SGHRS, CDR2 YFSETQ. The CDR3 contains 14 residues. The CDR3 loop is CASSHPIIIRVIHF. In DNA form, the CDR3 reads TGCGCCAGCAGCCACCCCATCATCATTCGGGTTATCCACTTT.

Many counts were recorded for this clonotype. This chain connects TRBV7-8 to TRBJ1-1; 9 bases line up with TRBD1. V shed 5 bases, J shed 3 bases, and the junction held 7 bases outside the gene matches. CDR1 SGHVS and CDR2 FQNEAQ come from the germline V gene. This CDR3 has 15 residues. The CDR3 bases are TGTGCCAGCAGCGTCCGGGACAGGGAAGACACTGAAGCTTTCTTT. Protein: CASSVRDREDTEAFF.

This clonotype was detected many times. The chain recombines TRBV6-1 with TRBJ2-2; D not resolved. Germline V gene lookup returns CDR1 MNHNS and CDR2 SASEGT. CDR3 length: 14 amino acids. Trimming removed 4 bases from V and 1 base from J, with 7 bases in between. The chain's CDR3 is CASSGLQNTGELFF. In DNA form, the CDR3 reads TGTGCCAGCAGTGGACTTCAGAACACCGGGGAGCTGTTTTTT.

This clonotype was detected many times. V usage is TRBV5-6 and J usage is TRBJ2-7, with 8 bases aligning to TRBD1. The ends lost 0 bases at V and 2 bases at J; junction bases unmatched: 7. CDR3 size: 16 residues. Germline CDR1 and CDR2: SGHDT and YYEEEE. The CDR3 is CASSLDYQGATYEQYF. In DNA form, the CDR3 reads TGTGCCAGCAGCTTGGATTACCAGGGGGCGACCTACGAGCAGTACTTC. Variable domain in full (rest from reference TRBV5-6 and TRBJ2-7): DAGVTQSPTHLIKTRGQQVTLRCSPKSGHDTVSWYQQALGQGPQFIFQYYEEEERQRGNFPDRFSGHQFPNYSSELNVNALLLGDSALYLCASSLDYQGATYEQYFGPGTRLTVT.

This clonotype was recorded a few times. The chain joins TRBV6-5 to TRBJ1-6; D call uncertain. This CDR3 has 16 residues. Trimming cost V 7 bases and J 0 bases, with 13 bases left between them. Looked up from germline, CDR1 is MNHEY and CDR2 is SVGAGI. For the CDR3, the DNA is TGTGCCAGCACTCCCGTCGGGAGCTCCTATAATTCACCCCTCCACTTT. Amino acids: CASTPVGSSYNSPLHF.

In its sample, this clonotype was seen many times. CDR3 nucleotide sequence: TGTGCCAGCAGTGAAGCGGGGAGCTCCTACAATGAGCAGTTCTTC. Protein sequence: CASSEAGSSYNEQFF. The chain employs TRBV6-2 or TRBV6-3 and TRBJ2-1; 7 bases align to TRBD2. V dropped 5 bases and J dropped 0; count of bases not matched to a gene: 4. The V gene's germline CDR1 is MNHEY and CDR2 SVGEGT. The CDR3 covers 15 residues.